This TCR beta chain appears in the sequencing data of a study of T cell responses to AZD1222 COVID-19 vaccine (TCRdb year 2021). Turning to the overall study: TCR sequencing was performed for 230 to 250 trial participants, of whom about 200 were given two doses of AZD1222 and some 25 were given two doses of MenACWY control vaccine. Trial participants were enrolled by age into 18-55, 56-69 and 70-plus year subgroups, with roughly 160, 29 and 62 TCR-sequenced participants respectively.

In the case of this clone: Its antigen target is currently unknown. No much larger clone is present one base from it, and per-base qualities are unavailable.

The paper's findings and limits, for the study overall: In the small 56-69-year group, the increase in depth fell short of significance, most likely because of low power. Participants were mostly white British, with more females than males. The authors suggested clonal diversity may have been underestimated. The vaccine-associated CD4 TCRs covered the entire spike protein, and the dominant responses fell in regions 160-218 and 743-854. A significant rise in spike-specific TCR breadth and depth was observed after two AZD1222 doses relative to day 0 and relative to MenACWY recipients. Only five or six AZD1222 recipients were SARS-CoV-2 seropositive at baseline, limiting conclusions about previously exposed vaccinees. Because no samples from the day 14 peak response were available, repertoires could be characterized only after the peak T cell response. Nearly half of unique spike-specific TCRs reportedly recognized epitopes outside regions mutated in the B.1.351 and B.1.1.7 variants.

The CDR3 measures 14 amino acids from cysteine to phenylalanine. The retained sequence is limited to the CDR3, 42 bases, with the frame set at the first base. Sequences SGHRS (CDR1) and YFSETQ (CDR2) are obtained from the germline V gene. V is pared back by 2 bases and J by 0 bases, with 5 bases lying between the germline termini. The CDR3 regions of human TCRbeta chains were subjected to immunosequencing. Per the source publication's procedure: TCRs in the repertoires were matched against a reference library of SARS-CoV-2-specific TCRs that had been generated with the MIRA antigen-specificity platform. Breadth was defined as the fraction of unique TCRs that were SARS-CoV-2-associated. Depth was defined as the fraction of total T cells that were SARS-CoV-2-associated. Using the MIRA data, every spike-specific TCR was mapped to the spike region that the TCR reacted to and assigned to either a CD4 or a CD8 class. Log10-transformed breadth and depth values were compared by one-way ANOVA with Sidak's multiple comparisons tests. The clones in this table, taken by TCRdb from immuneACCESS, are in-frame only. Not every clone is retained; where verified, under half of the shortfall comes from an unresolved V gene, and the cause of the rest is unknown. V and J calls and clone size are copied from that table; D and trimming were computed from the DNA. In all, the sample holds around 94,000 clones, and 75% to 90% of those were seen once. The top ten hold roughly 4.3% of the sample.

According to the study, the label for this sample's time point signals: about 28 days (+/-7) after the second vaccine dose. AZD1222 recipients given second doses at about 4 weeks or at about 12 weeks were pooled, since spike-specific TCR depth and breadth were not found to differ between the two schedules. Vaccinee samples came from UK trials COV001 and COV002, including a single-blind randomized controlled phase 2/3 trial of AZD1222 (ChAdOx1 nCoV-19) in healthy adults. For TCRbeta chain sequencing, PBMC samples from trial participants were taken at day 0 and at day 28 after the second dose. The TCR was taken from an adult who received the AZD1222 COVID-19 vaccine. Recombination joined TRBV5-1 with TRBJ1-4; no D segment can be confidently identified. The sample consisted of peripheral blood, taken 28 days after the second AZD1222 dose. Read as DNA, the sequence is TGCGCCAGCAGCTTTTTAACAACTAATGAAAAACTGTTTTTT. Translation gives CASSFLTTNEKLFF.